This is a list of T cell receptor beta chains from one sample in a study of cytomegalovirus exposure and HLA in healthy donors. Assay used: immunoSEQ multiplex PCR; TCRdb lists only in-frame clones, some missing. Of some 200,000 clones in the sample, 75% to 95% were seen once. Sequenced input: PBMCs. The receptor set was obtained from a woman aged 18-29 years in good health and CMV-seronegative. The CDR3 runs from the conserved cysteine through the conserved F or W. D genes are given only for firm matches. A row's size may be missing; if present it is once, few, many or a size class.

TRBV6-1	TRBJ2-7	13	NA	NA	TGTGCCAGCAGGGGACTCGAGACCTACGAGCAGTACTTC	CASRGLETYEQYF
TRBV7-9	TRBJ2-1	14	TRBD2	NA	TGTGCCAGCAGCCCACTGGGGACTAGCGGGAGTCAGTTCTTC	CASSPLGTSGSQFF
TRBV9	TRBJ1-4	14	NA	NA	TGTGCCAGCAGCGTTTATGCAACTAATGAAAAACTGTTTTTT	CASSVYATNEKLFF
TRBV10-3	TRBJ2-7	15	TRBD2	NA	TGTGCCATCAGTGACTTCCGGACTAGGGGACACGAGCAGTACTTC	CAISDFRTRGHEQYF
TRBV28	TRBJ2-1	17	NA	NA	TGTGCCAGCAGTTTCCCCTTAGCTTTACCTCTTTTCAATGAGCAGTTCTTC	CASSFPLALPLFNEQFF
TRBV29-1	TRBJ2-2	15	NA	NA	TGCAGCGCTGAAAGGGGGGGCCCGAACACCGGGGAGCTGTTTTTT	CSAERGGPNTGELFF
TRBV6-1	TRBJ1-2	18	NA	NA	TGTGCCAGCAGTGACCTTCGGGGAGACAGGACCAGGAACTATGGCTACACCTTC	CASSDLRGDRTRNYGYTF
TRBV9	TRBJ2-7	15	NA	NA	TGTGCCAGCAGCGTAGGGGCAGGTTTCTCGCACGAGCAGTACTTC	CASSVGAGFSHEQYF
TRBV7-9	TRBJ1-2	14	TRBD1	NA	TGTGCCAGCAGCTTACCATTCGGGACAGGGGGTTACACCTTC	CASSLPFGTGGYTF
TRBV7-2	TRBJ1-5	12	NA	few	TGTGCCAGCAGCACAAGCAATCAGCCCCAGCATTTT	CASSTSNQPQHF
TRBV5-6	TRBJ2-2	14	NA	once	TGTGCCAGCAGCTTCAGACTAACGGCCGGGGAGCTGTTTTTT	CASSFRLTAGELFF
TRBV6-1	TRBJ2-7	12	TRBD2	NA	TGTGCCAGCCGGGAGGTAGCCTACGAGCAGTACTTC	CASREVAYEQYF
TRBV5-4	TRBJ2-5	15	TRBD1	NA	TGTGCCAGCAGCTCCCCAGGGGGCGAATTGGAGACCCAGTACTTC	CASSSPGGELETQYF
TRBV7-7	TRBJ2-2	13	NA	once	TGTGCTAGCAGCGGACTCGTCGGCGGGGAGCTGTTTTTT	CASSGLVGGELFF
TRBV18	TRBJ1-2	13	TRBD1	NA	TGTGCCAGCTCACCGCGGACAGGGTATGGCTACACCTTC	CASSPRTGYGYTF
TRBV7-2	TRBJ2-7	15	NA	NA	TGTGCCAGCAGCTTAGATTCCGGGGGCTCCTACGAGCAGTACTTC	CASSLDSGGSYEQYF
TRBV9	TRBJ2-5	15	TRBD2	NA	TGTGCCAGCAGCGTCGGGACTAGCGGGATCGAGACCCAGTACTTC	CASSVGTSGIETQYF
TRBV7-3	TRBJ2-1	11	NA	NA	TGTGCCAGCAGCTTAGCTAGTAAGCAGTTCTTC	CASSLASKQFF
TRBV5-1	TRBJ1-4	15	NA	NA	TGCGCCAGCAGCTTGGGGACTGGTCAGAATGAAAAACTGTTTTTT	CASSLGTGQNEKLFF
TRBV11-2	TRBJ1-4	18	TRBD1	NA	TGTGCCAGCAGCCTCGTCCCGGGACAGGGAGTAGGGTATGAAAAACTGTTTTTT	CASSLVPGQGVGYEKLFF
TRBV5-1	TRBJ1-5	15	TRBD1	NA	TGCGCCAGCAGCTCCGGACAGGGTGGCAATCAGCCCCAGCATTTT	CASSSGQGGNQPQHF
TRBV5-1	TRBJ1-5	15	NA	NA	TGCGCCAGCAGCTTGGTACCAGGGGTGGATCAGCCCCAGCATTTT	CASSLVPGVDQPQHF
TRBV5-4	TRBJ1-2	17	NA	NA	TGTGCCAGCAGCTTAGACAGAAGCGCCTTTATCTCCCTTGGCTACACCTTC	CASSLDRSAFISLGYTF